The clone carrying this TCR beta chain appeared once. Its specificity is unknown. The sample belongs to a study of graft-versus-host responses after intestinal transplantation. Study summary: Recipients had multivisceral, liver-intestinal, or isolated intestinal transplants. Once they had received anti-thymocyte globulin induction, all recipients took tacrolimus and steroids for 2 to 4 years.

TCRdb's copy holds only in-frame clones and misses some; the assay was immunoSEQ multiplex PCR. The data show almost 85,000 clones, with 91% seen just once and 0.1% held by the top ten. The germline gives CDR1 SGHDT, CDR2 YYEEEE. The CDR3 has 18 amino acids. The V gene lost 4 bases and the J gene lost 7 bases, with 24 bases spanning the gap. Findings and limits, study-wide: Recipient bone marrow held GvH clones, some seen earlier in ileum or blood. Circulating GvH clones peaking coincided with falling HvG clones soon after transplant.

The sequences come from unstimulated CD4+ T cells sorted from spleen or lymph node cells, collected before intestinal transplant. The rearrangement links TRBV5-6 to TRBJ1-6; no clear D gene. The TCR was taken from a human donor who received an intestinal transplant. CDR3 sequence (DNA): TGTGCCAGCAGCAACCGACTTATAACCGGAACGCCGAATTCACCCCTCCACTTT. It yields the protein CASSNRLITGTPNSPLHF.